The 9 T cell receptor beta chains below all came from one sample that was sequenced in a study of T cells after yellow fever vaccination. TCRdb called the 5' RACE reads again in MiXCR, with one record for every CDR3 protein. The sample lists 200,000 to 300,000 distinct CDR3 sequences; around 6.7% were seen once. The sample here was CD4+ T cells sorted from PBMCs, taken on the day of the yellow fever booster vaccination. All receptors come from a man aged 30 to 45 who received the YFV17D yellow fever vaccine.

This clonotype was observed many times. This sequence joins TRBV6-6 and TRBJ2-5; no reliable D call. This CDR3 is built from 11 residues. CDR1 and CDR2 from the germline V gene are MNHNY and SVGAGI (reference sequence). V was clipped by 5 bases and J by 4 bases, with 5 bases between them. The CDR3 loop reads CASSSPETQYF. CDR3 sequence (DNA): TGTGCCAGCAGTAGTCCAGAGACCCAGTACTTC.

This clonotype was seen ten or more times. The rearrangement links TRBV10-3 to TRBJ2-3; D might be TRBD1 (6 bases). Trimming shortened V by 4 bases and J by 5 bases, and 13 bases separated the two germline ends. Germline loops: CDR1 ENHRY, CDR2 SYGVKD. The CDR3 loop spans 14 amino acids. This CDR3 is CAISGGQDGDTQYF. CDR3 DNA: TGTGCCATCAGTGGGGGACAAGACGGAGATACGCAGTATTTT.

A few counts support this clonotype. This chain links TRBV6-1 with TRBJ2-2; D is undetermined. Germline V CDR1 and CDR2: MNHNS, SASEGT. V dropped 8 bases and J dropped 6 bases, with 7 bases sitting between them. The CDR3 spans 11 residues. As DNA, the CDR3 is TGTGCCAGCTACTACGCCGGGGAGCTGTTTTTT. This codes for CASYYAGELFF.

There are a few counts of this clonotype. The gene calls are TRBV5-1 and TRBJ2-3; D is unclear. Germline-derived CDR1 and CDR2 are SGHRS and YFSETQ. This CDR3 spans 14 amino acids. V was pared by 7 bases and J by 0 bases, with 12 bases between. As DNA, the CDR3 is TGCGCCAGCCTGCGCGGATCTAGCACAGATACGCAGTATTTT. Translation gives CASLRGSSTDTQYF.

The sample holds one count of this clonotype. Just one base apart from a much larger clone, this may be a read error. CDR3 protein: CATSDFVEAQYF. The CDR3, as DNA: TGTGCCACCAGTGATTTTGTGGAGGCCCAGTACTTC. The genes are TRBV24-1 and TRBJ2-5; possibly TRBD2 for D (5 bases). V was trimmed by 1 base and J by 9 bases, leaving 8 bases between them. Germline assignment: CDR1 KGHDR and CDR2 SFDVKD. CDR3 length equals 12 residues.

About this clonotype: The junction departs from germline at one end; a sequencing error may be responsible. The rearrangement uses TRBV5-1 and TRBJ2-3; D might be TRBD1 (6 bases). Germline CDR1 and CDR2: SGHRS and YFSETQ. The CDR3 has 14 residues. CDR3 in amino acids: CASSLTGSADMQYF. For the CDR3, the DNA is TGCGCCAGCAGCTTAACAGGGTCTGCAGATATGCAGTATTTT.

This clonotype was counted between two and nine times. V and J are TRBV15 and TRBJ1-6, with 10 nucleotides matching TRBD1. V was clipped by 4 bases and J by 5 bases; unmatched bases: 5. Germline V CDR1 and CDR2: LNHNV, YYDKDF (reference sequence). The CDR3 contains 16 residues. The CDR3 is CATSKPGQGNNSPLHF. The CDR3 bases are TGTGCCACCAGCAAACCGGGACAGGGGAATAATTCACCCCTCCACTTT.

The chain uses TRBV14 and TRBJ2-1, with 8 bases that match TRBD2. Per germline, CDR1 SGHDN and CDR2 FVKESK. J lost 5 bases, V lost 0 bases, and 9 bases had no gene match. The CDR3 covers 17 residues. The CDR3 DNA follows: TGTGCCAGCAGCCAAGAAACGGGAGCGGGAGATAACAATGAGCAGTTCTTC. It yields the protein CASSQETGAGDNNEQFF.

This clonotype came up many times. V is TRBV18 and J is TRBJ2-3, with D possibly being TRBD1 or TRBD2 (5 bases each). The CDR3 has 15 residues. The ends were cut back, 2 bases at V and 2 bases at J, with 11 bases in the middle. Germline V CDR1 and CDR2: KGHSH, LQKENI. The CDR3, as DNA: TGTGCCAGCTCACCATCCCGGGACCACACAGATACGCAGTATTTT. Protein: CASSPSRDHTDTQYF.